The 8 T cell receptor beta chains reported below all come from one sample, sequenced in a study of blood T cell repertoires in COVID-19. TCRdb's copy holds only in-frame clones and misses some; the assay was immunoSEQ multiplex PCR. The table records about 240,000 clones, roughly 80% of them present only once. The sequenced material came from peripheral blood. The receptors were gathered from a woman between 18 and 29 years old with acute or convalescent COVID-19.

The V gene is TRBV28, the J gene TRBJ2-2, with D perhaps TRBD1 (5 bases). V was clipped by 8 bases and J by 1 base, with 14 bases between them. The CDR3 loop spans 15 amino acids. Germline V gene lookup returns CDR1 MDHEN and CDR2 SYDVKM. The CDR3 spells CASWKGRKNTGELFF. CDR3 sequence (DNA): TGTGCCAGCTGGAAGGGGCGGAAGAACACCGGGGAGCTGTTTTTT.

V is TRBV19 and J is TRBJ2-2; 10 nucleotides align to TRBD2. Germline V gene data show CDR1 as LNHDA and CDR2 as SQIVND (reference sequence). The CDR3 is 15 amino acids. Losses at the gene ends were 3 bases for V and 6 bases for J; bases not matched to a gene: 4. This chain's CDR3 is CASSMASGSPGELFF. The CDR3 nucleotides read TGTGCCAGTAGTATGGCTAGCGGGAGCCCCGGGGAGCTGTTTTTT.

The chain recombines TRBV27 with TRBJ2-1; 11 nucleotides agree with TRBD2. CDR1 and CDR2 from the germline V gene are MNHEY and SMNVEV (reference sequence). The CDR3 is made up of 15 amino acids. After removal of 8 bases from V and 7 bases from J, the junction contained 10 bases not matched to a gene. The CDR3 DNA sequence: TGTGCCAGCGGACCGGCCGGGACTAGCGGAAATGAGCAGTTCTTC. This encodes CASGPAGTSGNEQFF.

This clone was seen once. V usage is TRBV7-4 and J usage is TRBJ1-4, with 8 nucleotides matching TRBD1. V trimming: 3 bases; J trimming: 4 bases; junction bases outside the gene matches: 19. CDR1 and CDR2 from the germline V gene are SGHVT and SQSDAQ. The CDR3 has 20 residues. The CDR3 DNA reads as TGTGCCAGCAGCTTGCTCAGACAGGGGCCGACCCCTCCGGGTAATGAAAAACTGTTTTTT. This gives the protein CASSLLRQGPTPPGNEKLFF.

This clone has only a few counts. The rearrangement links TRBV7-2 to TRBJ2-7; TRBD2 matches at 7 bases. Germline V gene lookup returns CDR1 SGHTA and CDR2 FQGNSA. V was pared by 6 bases and J by 7 bases, with 15 bases of the junction left unmatched. The CDR3 loop spans 15 amino acids. CDR3 in amino acids: CASRLSAGPYGEQYF. Here the CDR3 DNA reads TGTGCCAGCAGATTGTCAGCGGGACCCTATGGGGAGCAGTACTTC.

The chain is built from TRBV7-2 and TRBJ2-3; 11 nucleotides line up with TRBD2. The CDR3 is 15 amino acids. Germline CDR1 and CDR2: SGHTA and FQGNSA. V gave up 5 bases and J gave up 6 bases; unmatched junction bases: 7. CDR3 coding DNA: TGTGCCAGCAGCCCTACTAGCGGGAGTGGGGATACGCAGTATTTT. Translating it yields CASSPTSGSGDTQYF.

The chain couples TRBV19 to TRBJ2-7, with D possibly matching TRBD1 (5 bases). Trimming took off 3 bases at V and 4 bases at J, with 10 bases between the two ends. Germline values: CDR1 LNHDA, CDR2 SQIVND (reference sequence). The CDR3 is made up of 13 amino acids. The CDR3: CASSMGQFYEQYF. CDR3 in DNA: TGTGCCAGTAGTATGGGGCAGTTTTACGAGCAGTACTTC. Based on the CDR3 plus reference TRBV19 and TRBJ2-7, the full variable domain is DGGITQSPKYLFRKEGQNVTLSCEQNLNHDAMYWYRQDPGQGLRLIYYSQIVNDFQKGDIAEGYSVSREKKESFPLTVTSAQKNPTAFYLCASSMGQFYEQYFGPGTRLTVT.

V is TRBV7-6 and J is TRBJ2-5; 9 bases align to TRBD2. Per germline, CDR1 SGHVS and CDR2 FNYEAQ. V gave up 0 bases and J gave up 2 bases; unmatched junction bases: 4. The CDR3 has 16 residues. The CDR3 reads CASSLAVTSGQETQYF. CDR3 in DNA: TGTGCCAGCAGCTTAGCGGTGACTAGCGGACAAGAGACCCAGTACTTC.